The next 5 T cell receptor beta chains were all read from a single sample in a study of T cell changes during pregnancy in multiple sclerosis. Produced via immunoSEQ multiplex PCR; TCRdb's table is partial and in-frame only. The data contain tens of thousands of clones, 91% of them singletons. The sequenced sample was CD8+ T cells from peripheral blood mononuclear cells, obtained before pregnancy. Every receptor here comes from a female donor with multiple sclerosis, enrolled in a pregnancy study.

The chain is built from TRBV28 and TRBJ1-2; 8 bases match TRBD1. The CDR3 contains 15 residues. V lost 2 bases and J lost 3; bases outside the gene matches: 5. Germline CDR1 MDHEN, CDR2 SYDVKM. The CDR3 sequence is CASSLDRGQDYGYTF. CDR3 nucleotide sequence: TGTGCCAGCAGTTTAGATAGGGGACAGGACTATGGCTACACCTTC.

The chain employs TRBV5-4 and TRBJ1-2; the D gene is possibly TRBD1 (6 bases). The germline CDR1 and CDR2 sequences are SGHNT and YYREEE (reference sequence). V lost 2 bases and J lost 4, with 18 bases in between. The CDR3 contains 16 residues. CDR3 in DNA: TGTGCCAGCAGCTTACCCCAGGAAATAGGGGGCTATGGCTACACCTTC. Translated: CASSLPQEIGGYGYTF.

The rearrangement joins TRBV5-8 to TRBJ2-2; 7 bases are a match to TRBD2. V gave up 1 base and J gave up 6 bases; unmatched junction bases: 12. CDR3 length: 17 amino acids. Germline V gene lookup returns CDR1 SGHTS and CDR2 YDEGEE. CDR3 amino acids: CASSLSILVAGSGELFF. CDR3 coding DNA: TGTGCCAGCAGCTTGTCCATCTTGGTAGCGGGTTCCGGGGAGCTGTTTTTT.

The gene calls are TRBV28 and TRBJ2-2; maybe TRBD1 (5 bases). The V and J ends lost 5 bases and 1 base respectively, with 17 bases between them. This CDR3 contains 17 residues. Germline assignment: CDR1 MDHEN and CDR2 SYDVKM. The CDR3 coding sequence is TGTGCCAGCAGTACTCCCGAGGCAGGACAGAACACCGGGGAGCTGTTTTTT. Its protein product is CASSTPEAGQNTGELFF.

The chain uses TRBV28 and TRBJ2-2, with 10 positions matching TRBD1. Germline CDR1 MDHEN, CDR2 SYDVKM. This CDR3 has 16 residues. V shed 8 bases and J 7 bases; nucleotides not matched to a gene: 13. The CDR3 reads CASGTSGQGRVGELFF. Written as DNA, the CDR3 is TGTGCCAGCGGGACCTCGGGACAGGGGAGGGTCGGGGAGCTGTTTTTT.